A single sample gave rise to the 5 T cell receptor beta chains below, sequenced in a study of T-cell memory formation after mild COVID-19 listed by TCRdb under 2021. Library construction relied on 5' RACE. These reads were obtained on an Illumina NovaSeq 6000. TCRdb reprocessed the public reads (quality trimming at Q25 with fastp, clone calling with MiXCR) and kept in-frame beta chains. Each entry is one CDR3 protein sequence, shown with its most common DNA and genes. A total of over 120,000 distinct CDR3 sequences appear in this sample, 20% to 25% of them only once. The leading ten clones occupy roughly 24% of the sample. The sample consisted of PBMCs or a T cell subset sorted from them (not recorded which). These receptors originate from an adult woman who had mild COVID-19 (a few samples of this study predate the infection). The sample titles of this study are shuffled in the database, so cell type and time point are left out; the donor was told from shared clones.

J is TRBJ2-1 and V is TRBV10-3; 7 bases agree with TRBD2. V gave up 0 bases and J gave up 5 bases; unmatched junction bases: 4. The CDR3 contains 15 residues. Germline loops: CDR1 ENHRY, CDR2 SYGVKD. The CDR3 loop reads CAISESASGHNEQFF. The DNA for the CDR3 is TGTGCCATCAGTGAGTCGGCTAGCGGACACAATGAGCAGTTCTTC.

There are a few counts of this clonotype. The genes are TRBV10-3 and TRBJ2-7; a weak D match, TRBD2 (5 bases). The germline V and J ends were trimmed by 3 bases and 4 bases, with 13 bases remaining between them. The CDR3 covers 14 residues. CDR1 and CDR2 (germline): ENHRY, SYGVKD. The CDR3 reads CAISESPQRYEQYF. CDR3 nucleotide sequence: TGTGCCATCAGTGAATCACCCCAGCGGTACGAGCAGTACTTC.

This clonotype has just a few counts. The chain uses TRBV7-9 and TRBJ1-1, with D tentatively TRBD1 (5 bases). CDR3 length equals 13 residues. CDR1 is SEHNR and CDR2 is FQNEAQ in the germline V gene (reference sequence). Between the trimmed V and J ends, which lost 2 bases and 6 bases, there was a span of 10 bases. CDR3 region: CASSLPGRAEAFF. The CDR3 bases are TGTGCCAGCAGCTTACCAGGGAGGGCTGAAGCTTTCTTT.

The rearrangement joins TRBV6-2 or TRBV6-3 to TRBJ2-3; D gene uncertain. The germline CDR1 and CDR2 sequences are MNHEY and SVGEGT. Trimming removed 0 bases at V and 4 bases at J, with 8 bases between. This CDR3 is built from 14 residues. In DNA form, the CDR3 reads TGTGCCAGCAGTTACTCAGCAGGTTCAGATACGCAGTATTTT. Residues: CASSYSAGSDTQYF.

A few counts support this clonotype. The rearrangement uses TRBV7-9 and TRBJ2-2, with D tentatively TRBD1 (6 bases). Germline CDR1 SEHNR, CDR2 FQNEAQ (reference sequence). CDR3 length: 14 residues. V shed 5 bases and J shed 6 bases, with 13 bases lying between them. The CDR3 reads CASSEDEGAGELFF. CDR3 bases: TGTGCCAGCAGCGAGGACGAGGGGGCCGGGGAGCTGTTTTTT.